What follows are 10 T cell receptor beta chains derived from one specimen sequenced in a study of blood T cell repertoires in COVID-19. Using immunoSEQ multiplex PCR, the repertoire was profiled, and TCRdb retains in-frame clones only, with some absent. Among around 210,000 clones listed, roughly four fifths were seen once. The sample taken for sequencing was peripheral blood. The receptors here all came from a woman older than 75 with COVID-19, enrolled during active disease.

The chain couples TRBV25-1 to TRBJ1-4; 10 bases map to TRBD1. CDR1 is MGHDK, CDR2 SYGVNS, per germline. This CDR3 spans 14 amino acids. Trimming removed 5 bases from V and 7 bases from J; junction bases left unmatched: 4. The CDR3 DNA follows: TGTGCCAGCAGTCGGACAGGGGGAACTGAAAAACTGTTTTTT. Its protein product is CASSRTGGTEKLFF.

This clone turned up a few times. The V call is TRBV9, the J call TRBJ2-2; a possible D gene is TRBD1 (5 bases). The ends were cut back, 0 bases at V and 8 bases at J, with 14 bases in the middle. This CDR3 has 15 amino acids. Per the germline V gene, CDR1 is SGDLS and CDR2 is YYNGEE. The CDR3 reads CASSVDMGRPGELFF. The DNA for the CDR3 is TGTGCCAGCAGCGTAGATATGGGGCGGCCGGGGGAGCTGTTTTTT.

This clone has just one count. The chain employs TRBV3-1 (or the pseudogene TRBV3-2) and TRBJ2-7; D perhaps matches TRBD2 (5 bases). The V gene lost 6 bases and the J gene lost 5 bases, with 11 bases spanning the gap. This CDR3 region has 12 residues. CDR1 LGHDT and CDR2 YNNKEL come from the germline V gene (reference sequence). CDR3 in amino acids: CASSRLGDEQYF. The DNA of the CDR3 is TGTGCCAGCAGTCGGCTCGGGGACGAGCAGTACTTC.

The chain has TRBV28 and TRBJ1-1; TRBD1 is a possible D gene (5 bases). This CDR3 contains 12 residues. The germline V and J ends were trimmed by 7 bases and 8 bases, with 14 bases remaining between them. Germline CDR1 and CDR2: MDHEN and SYDVKM. CDR3 sequence: CASTYSGQEAFF. The CDR3, as DNA: TGTGCCAGCACTTACTCTGGACAAGAAGCTTTCTTT.

The count of this clone is one. CDR3 protein: CASSVGSSSYNEQFF. The DNA of the CDR3 is TGTGCCAGCAGCGTAGGTTCTAGCTCCTACAATGAGCAGTTCTTC. This chain uses TRBV9 with TRBJ2-1; D is uncertain. V gave up 0 bases and J gave up 0 bases, with 7 bases separating them. CDR3 size: 15 residues. The germline gives CDR1 SGDLS, CDR2 YYNGEE. The full variable domain, completed using reference TRBV9 and TRBJ2-1, is DSGVTQTPKHLITATGQRVTLRCSPRSGDLSVYWYQQSLDQGLQFLIQYYNGEERAKGNILERFSAQQFPDLHSELNLSSLELGDSALYFCASSVGSSSYNEQFFGPGTRLTVL.

A note on this clone: The identical CDR3 is also encoded by other nucleotide sequences in the sample. The chain combines TRBV18 with TRBJ2-3, with D perhaps matching TRBD2 (6 bases). The V end lost 6 bases, the J end lost 6 bases, and 13 bases lay between the germline ends. CDR1 is KGHSH and CDR2 is LQKENI in the germline V gene. This CDR3 has 13 residues. In nucleotides, the CDR3 is TGTGCCAGCTCCCCCGGGGGAGCGGATACGCAGTATTTT. The encoded protein is CASSPGGADTQYF.

This clone was detected only once. The rearrangement links TRBV11-2 to TRBJ1-1; D not certain. The germline gives CDR1 SGHAT, CDR2 FQNNGV. V was cut by 1 base and J by 10 bases, with 10 bases left in between. The CDR3 is made up of 12 amino acids. The CDR3 region has the DNA TGTGCCAGCAGCTTAGGCGGTTTATTAGCTTTCTTT. Its protein is CASSLGGLLAFF.

As for this clone: At one end, the junction sequence differs from germline, possibly due to a read error. The J gene is TRBJ1-4, the V gene TRBV12-5; TRBD1 matches at 8 bases. Germline lookup yields CDR1 LGHNT and CDR2 FRNRAP. The CDR3 runs 17 residues. CDR3 loop: CASGEKGPGQAKEKLFF. CDR3 nucleotides: TGTGCTAGTGGTGAAAAGGGACCGGGACAGGCTAAGGAAAAACTGTTTTTT.

The chain uses TRBV3-1 (or the pseudogene TRBV3-2) and TRBJ2-3; weak D call: TRBD2 (5 bases). Between the trimmed V and J ends, which lost 4 bases and 8 bases, there was a span of 13 bases. Germline V lookup: CDR1 LGHDT, CDR2 YNNKEL (reference sequence). This CDR3 spans 13 amino acids. In DNA, the CDR3 is TGTGCCAGCAGCCGACCCCCCGGAGGTACGCAGTATTTT. This encodes CASSRPPGGTQYF.

The sample holds one count of this clone. The V gene is TRBV6-2 or TRBV6-3, the J gene TRBJ2-7; D may be TRBD1 (5 bases). This CDR3 is 15 amino acids long. V gave up 0 bases and J gave up 0 bases, with 9 bases separating them. The germline V gene encodes CDR1 MNHEY and CDR2 SVGEGT. CDR3 sequence reads: CASSYSRGISYEQYF. CDR3 coding DNA: TGTGCCAGCAGTTACTCAAGGGGCATCTCCTACGAGCAGTACTTC.